Listed below are T cell receptor beta chains from one sample, sequenced in a study of T cells after posttransplantation cyclophosphamide. Some clones are missing from TCRdb's copy, which holds only in-frame ones; the method was immunoSEQ multiplex PCR. Of about 28,000 clones detected, more than 80% appear once; the ten largest clones hold less than 3.5%. Material for sequencing was PBMCs. The receptors originated from a man in his fifties. CDR3s include the opening cysteine and the closing phenylalanine or tryptophan. The order of the fields is D gene, clone size, V gene, J gene, CDR3 DNA, CDR3 protein. The D gene is left open where the match is weak. Clone size is shown for a subset of rows, as once, few, many or a class of expanded clone.

>NA|NA|TRBV7-2|TRBJ1-6
TGTGCCAGCAGCGCAACAGTGATCAATTCACCCCTCCACTTT
CASSATVINSPLHF
>TRBD2|once|TRBV19|TRBJ2-7
TGTGCCAGTAGTATAGATTTAGCGGGGCGGACAATCTCCTACGAGCAGTACTTC
CASSIDLAGRTISYEQYF
>NA|NA|TRBV28|TRBJ1-4
TGTGCCAGCAGTTTACGACTCAGGGGAAATAATGAAAAACTGTTTTTT
CASSLRLRGNNEKLFF
>TRBD2|few|TRBV9|TRBJ2-7
TGTGCCAGCAGCGTAGGACTAGCCGGGTACGAGCAGTACTTC
CASSVGLAGYEQYF
>NA|once|TRBV21-1|TRBJ2-1
TGTGCCAGCAGCAAAGAGGGAGGGGTCTACAATGAGCAGTTCTTC
CASSKEGGVYNEQFF
>NA|NA|TRBV5-4|TRBJ2-7
TGTGCCAGCAGTCTCCCCGGGAGCTCCTACGAGCAGTACTTC
CASSLPGSSYEQYF
>NA|NA|TRBV9|TRBJ2-3
TGTGCCAGCAGCGTAGTTGAGCGGAACACAGATACGCAGTATTTT
CASSVVERNTDTQYF
>TRBD2|NA|TRBV5-1|TRBJ2-1
TGCGCCAGCAGCTCTCTCGCGGGGGATGAGCAGTTCTTC
CASSSLAGDEQFF
>NA|NA|TRBV19|TRBJ1-5
TGTGCCAGTAGTATTAAAGACAGGCCCAATCAGCCCCAGCATTTT
CASSIKDRPNQPQHF
>NA|NA|TRBV19|TRBJ1-1
TGTGCCAGTAGTATTCCCCGCTGGGGACAACCTATTTTGAACACTGAAGCTTTCTTT
CASSIPRWGQPILNTEAFF
>NA|NA|TRBV4-2|TRBJ2-1
TGTGCCAGCAGCCAAGTCTCAGCGACGGGCTACAATGAGCAGTTCTTC
CASSQVSATGYNEQFF
>NA|NA|TRBV6-1|TRBJ1-6
TGTGCCAGCACTCACAGCGGTAATTCACCCCTCCACTTT
CASTHSGNSPLHF
>TRBD1|NA|TRBV5-4|TRBJ1-1
TGTGCCAGCAGCCCGACAGGGGATAACACTGAAGCTTTCTTT
CASSPTGDNTEAFF
>NA|NA|TRBV27|TRBJ2-1
TGTGCCAGCAGTCCTAGGCTGGCGGGGACCGGGAGTTACAATGAGCAGTTCTTC
CASSPRLAGTGSYNEQFF
>TRBD2|NA|TRBV6-5|TRBJ2-1
TGTGCCAGCAGTTACTCTAGACTAGCTTACAATGAGCAGTTCTTC
CASSYSRLAYNEQFF
>NA|NA|TRBV5-1|TRBJ1-1
TGCGCCAGCAGCGAGATCAGGGGAATGAACACTGAAGCTTTCTTT
CASSEIRGMNTEAFF
>TRBD2|once|TRBV9|TRBJ2-1
TGTGCCAGTTCTCCAAAGACTAGCGGCCACAATGAGCAGTTCTTC
CASSPKTSGHNEQFF
>NA|NA|TRBV7-2|TRBJ2-3
TGTGCCAGCAGCTTAGGGGGCCGAGGAGATACGCAGTATTTT
CASSLGGRGDTQYF
>TRBD2|NA|TRBV5-1|TRBJ2-1
TGCGCCAGCAGCTTGAGGACTAGCGGGCCAAATGAGCAGTTCTTC
CASSLRTSGPNEQFF
>TRBD2|NA|TRBV14|TRBJ2-5
TGTGCCAGCAGCCAAGGGGGGAGGGCACAAGAGACCCAGTACTTC
CASSQGGRAQETQYF